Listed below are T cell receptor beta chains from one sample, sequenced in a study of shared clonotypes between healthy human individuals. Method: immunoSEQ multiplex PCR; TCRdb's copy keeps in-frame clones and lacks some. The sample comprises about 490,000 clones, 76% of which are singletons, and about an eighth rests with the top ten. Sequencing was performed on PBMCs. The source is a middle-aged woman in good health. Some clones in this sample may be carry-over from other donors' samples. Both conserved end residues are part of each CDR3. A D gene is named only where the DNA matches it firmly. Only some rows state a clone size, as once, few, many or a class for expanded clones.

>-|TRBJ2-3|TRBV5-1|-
CASSLGGSQDTQYF
TGCGCCAGCAGCTTAGGAGGGAGTCAGGATACGCAGTATTTT
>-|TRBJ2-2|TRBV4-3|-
CASSQDMRRDTGELFF
TGCGCCAGCAGCCAAGATATGCGGCGGGACACCGGGGAGCTGTTTTTT
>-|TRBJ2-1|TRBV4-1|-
CASSEGRSSRSSYNEQFF
TGCGCCAGCAGCGAGGGGCGTAGCTCCCGATCAAGCTACAATGAGCAGTTCTTC
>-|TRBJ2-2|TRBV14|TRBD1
CASSTTDTGAGELFF
TGTGCCAGCAGCACCACTGACACAGGGGCCGGGGAGCTGTTTTTT
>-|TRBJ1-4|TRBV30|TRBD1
CAWSRRQGTTNEKLFF
TGTGCCTGGAGTAGACGACAGGGAACAACTAATGAAAAACTGTTTTTT
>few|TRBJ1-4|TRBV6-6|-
CATSHRENEKLFF
TGTGCCACTTCACACAGGGAGAATGAAAAACTGTTTTTT
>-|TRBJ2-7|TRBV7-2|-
CASSSWVGSSYEQYF
TGTGCCAGCAGCTCGTGGGTGGGCAGCTCCTACGAGCAGTACTTC
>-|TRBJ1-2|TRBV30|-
CAWDYSPGYTF
TGTGCCTGGGATTACAGTCCTGGCTACACCTTC
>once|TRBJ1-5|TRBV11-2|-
CASSLEGGQPQHF
TGTGCCAGCAGCTTAGAGGGTGGACAGCCCCAGCATTTT
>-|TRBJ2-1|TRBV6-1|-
CASRRTGNNEQFF
TGTGCCAGCAGGAGGACTGGAAACAATGAGCAGTTCTTC
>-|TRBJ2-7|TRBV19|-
CASSIDLGQGRYEQYF
TGTGCCAGTAGTATAGATCTGGGCCAAGGACGCTACGAGCAGTACTTC
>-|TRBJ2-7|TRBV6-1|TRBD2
CASTVAGGVYEQYF
TGTGCCAGCACTGTAGCGGGAGGGGTCTACGAGCAGTACTTC
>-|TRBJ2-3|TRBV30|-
CAWSSGEGTDTQYF
TGTGCCTGGAGTTCCGGGGAAGGAACAGATACGCAGTATTTT
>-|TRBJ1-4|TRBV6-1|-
CASTGRSNEKLFF
TGTGCCAGCACCGGCCGGAGTAATGAAAAACTGTTTTTT
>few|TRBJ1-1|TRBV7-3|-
CASSWTPNTEAFF
TGTGCCAGCAGCTGGACACCGAACACTGAAGCTTTCTTT
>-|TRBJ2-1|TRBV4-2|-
CASSQAPGSLYNEQFF
TGTGCCAGCAGCCAAGCCCCCGGGAGCCTCTACAATGAGCAGTTCTTC
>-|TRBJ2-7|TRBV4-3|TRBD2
CASSQEPGTKQYF
TGCGCCAGCAGCCAAGAACCCGGGACTAAGCAGTACTTC
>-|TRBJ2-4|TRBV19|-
CASSPVDTVGIQYF
TGTGCCAGTAGTCCCGTGGACACGGTTGGGATTCAGTACTTC
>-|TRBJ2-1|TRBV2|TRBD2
CASSERLAGEQFF
TGTGCCAGCAGTGAGCGCCTAGCGGGAGAGCAGTTCTTC
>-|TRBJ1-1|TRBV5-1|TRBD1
CASSLGGQLGGEAFF
TGCGCCAGCAGCTTAGGGGGACAGCTCGGAGGTGAAGCTTTCTTT
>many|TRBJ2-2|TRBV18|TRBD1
CASSPQGARDTGELFF
TGTGCCAGCTCACCGCAGGGGGCTCGGGACACCGGGGAGCTGTTTTTT
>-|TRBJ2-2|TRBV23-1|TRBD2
CASSPRLAGLFGELFF
TGCGCCAGCAGTCCTCGACTAGCGGGACTTTTCGGGGAGCTGTTTTTT
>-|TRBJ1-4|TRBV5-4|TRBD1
CASSSARVGTGVNEKLFF
TGTGCCAGCAGCTCAGCAAGGGTTGGGACAGGTGTTAATGAAAAACTGTTTTTT
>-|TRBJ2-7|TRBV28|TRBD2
CASSSPPRLAPEQYF
TGTGCCAGCAGTTCCCCCCCTCGACTAGCGCCCGAGCAGTACTTC
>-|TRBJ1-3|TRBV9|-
CASNQGNSGNTIYF
TGTGCCAGCAACCAAGGGAACTCTGGAAACACCATATATTTT
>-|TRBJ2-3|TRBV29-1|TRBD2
CSGLTPWTSGTDTQYF
TGCAGCGGACTTACCCCCTGGACTAGCGGCACAGATACGCAGTATTTT
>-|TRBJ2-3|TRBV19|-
CASSIKRLSTDTQYF
TGTGCCAGTAGTATAAAACGGCTCAGCACAGATACGCAGTATTTT
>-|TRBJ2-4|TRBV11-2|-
CASSFGGKNIQYF
TGTGCCAGCAGCTTCGGGGGCAAAAACATTCAGTACTTC
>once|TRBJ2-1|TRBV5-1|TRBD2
CASSLGASGSVPGGGNYNEQFF
TGCGCCAGCAGCTTGGGGGCTAGCGGGAGTGTCCCCGGTGGGGGAAACTACAATGAGCAGTTCTTC
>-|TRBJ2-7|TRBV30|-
CAWSATGPVEQYF
TGTGCCTGGAGCGCAACCGGACCGGTCGAGCAGTACTTC
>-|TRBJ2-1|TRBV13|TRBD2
CASSLELADNEQFF
TGTGCCAGCAGCTTAGAACTAGCGGACAATGAGCAGTTCTTC
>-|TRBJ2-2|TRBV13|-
CASSFRTGELFF
TGTGCCAGCAGCTTCCGAACCGGGGAGCTGTTTTTT
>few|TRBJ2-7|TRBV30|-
CAWSVLPPRQYF
TGTGCCTGGAGTGTACTCCCGCCGAGGCAGTACTTC
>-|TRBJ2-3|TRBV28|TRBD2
CASSSPSGNTDTQYF
TGTGCCAGCAGTTCCCCTAGCGGGAACACAGATACGCAGTATTTT
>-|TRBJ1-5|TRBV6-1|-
CASSGQGIGNQPQHF
TGTGCCAGCAGTGGCCAGGGGATCGGCAATCAGCCCCAGCATTTT
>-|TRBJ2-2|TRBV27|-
CASMVNRNTGELFF
TGTGCCAGCATGGTTAACAGGAACACCGGGGAGCTGTTTTTT
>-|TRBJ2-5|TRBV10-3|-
CAISVGAQETQYF
TGTGCCATCAGTGTAGGAGCACAAGAGACCCAGTACTTC
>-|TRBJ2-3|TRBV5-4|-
CASSDSRGPADTQYF
TGTGCCAGCAGCGATAGTAGGGGCCCCGCAGATACGCAGTATTTT
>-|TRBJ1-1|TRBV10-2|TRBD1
CASGGQLGTEAFF
TGCGCCAGCGGGGGACAGCTCGGCACTGAAGCTTTCTTT
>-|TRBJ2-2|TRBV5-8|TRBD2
CASSRGLADTSGELFF
TGTGCCAGCAGCCGCGGACTAGCGGACACCTCCGGGGAGCTGTTTTTT